This note documents a single T cell receptor beta chain sequence. V lost 4 bases and J 2 bases, leaving 14 bases between the germline ends. This CDR3 spans 16 amino acids. Germline V gene lookup returns CDR1 MGHDK and CDR2 SYGVNS. The entry originates in a study of Graves' ophthalmopathy and Graves' hyperthyroidism. Amplification targeted the TCR beta CDR3 regions, with RNA transcripts as the source material. RT-PCR with HTBI primers came first, then second-round multiplex PCR. TCRdb recomputed calls from the multiplex PCR reads with MiXCR, one row per CDR3 protein. The sample has 350,000 to 400,000 distinct CDR3 sequences; around 20% are singletons.

This sequence was found in a woman aged 18-29 years with Graves' ophthalmopathy. The source material was peripheral blood. This chain connects TRBV25-1 to TRBJ2-2; unclear D gene. The CDR3 here is CASSARRGTNTGELFF. Written as DNA, the CDR3 is TGTGCCAGCAGTGCTCGTCGCGGCACCAACACCGGGGAGCTGTTTTTT.